Below are 10 T cell receptor beta chains sequenced from a single sample in a study of T cell responses to AZD1222 COVID-19 vaccine. The protocol was immunoSEQ multiplex PCR, while the TCRdb copy is restricted to in-frame clones and leaves out a portion. The sample holds 200,000 or so clones, 90% to 95% seen once. The sequenced sample was peripheral blood, obtained 28 days after the second AZD1222 dose. The receptors stem from an adult who received the AZD1222 COVID-19 vaccine.

The CDR3 protein is CAISESTVRENSPLHF. The DNA of the CDR3 is TGTGCCATCAGTGAGTCGACGGTCAGGGAGAATTCACCCCTCCACTTT. V usage is TRBV10-3 and J usage is TRBJ1-6; possible D gene TRBD1, 5 bases. The V gene lost 0 bases and the J gene lost 7 bases, with 13 bases spanning the gap. Germline V gene sequence: CDR1 ENHRY, CDR2 SYGVKD. There are 16 residues in the CDR3.

The J gene is TRBJ2-4, the V gene TRBV28, with D possibly matching TRBD2 (6 bases). The CDR3 covers 18 residues. The germline gives CDR1 MDHEN, CDR2 SYDVKM. V gave up 7 bases and J gave up 0 bases, with 22 bases separating them. The CDR3 loop reads CASTPPGRLGIAKNIQYF. CDR3 in DNA: TGTGCCAGCACCCCCCCGGGGAGGTTAGGGATAGCCAAAAACATTCAGTACTTC.

The CDR3 nucleotides are TGTGCTAGTGGTTTGAGATTAACAGGGCCACAAGATACGCAGTATTTT. Translation: CASGLRLTGPQDTQYF. This chain connects TRBV12-5 to TRBJ2-3; D is possibly TRBD1 (6 bases). Trimming shortened V by 2 bases and J by 5 bases, and 17 bases separated the two germline ends. Germline V lookup: CDR1 LGHNT, CDR2 FRNRAP. The CDR3 totals 16 residues.

J is TRBJ2-3 and V is TRBV2, with TRBD1 matching over 10 bases. Unmatched junction bases numbered 5, after V lost 6 bases and J lost 2 bases. Germline CDR1 SNHLY, CDR2 FYNNEI. The CDR3 has 15 residues. The CDR3 coding sequence is TGTGCCAGCAGGAAGGGGACAGGGGACACAGATACGCAGTATTTT. Amino acids: CASRKGTGDTDTQYF. Supplemented by reference TRBV2 and TRBJ2-3, the full variable domain reads EPEVTQTPSHQVTQMGQEVILRCVPISNHLYFYWYRQILGQKVEFLVSFYNNEISEKSEIFDDQFSVERPDGSNFTLKIRSTKLEDSAMYFCASRKGTGDTDTQYFGPGTRLTVL.

The rearrangement links TRBV18 to TRBJ2-7; no definite D call. Germline CDR1 reads KGHSH; CDR2 reads LQKENI. The CDR3 contains 14 residues. V was trimmed by 5 bases and J by 1 base, leaving 12 bases between them. The CDR3 reads CASSGSDKSYEQYF. CDR3 DNA: TGTGCCAGCTCAGGGTCTGACAAATCCTACGAGCAGTACTTC.

The V and J genes are TRBV29-1 and TRBJ1-2, with a tentative D call TRBD1 (5 bases). Germline V gene lookup returns CDR1 SQVTM and CDR2 ANQGSEA. V was pared by 4 bases and J by 6 bases, with 24 bases between. This CDR3 contains 16 residues. The CDR3 reads CSVGHLEGEGVDGYTF. CDR3 nucleotides: TGCAGCGTTGGACACCTCGAGGGTGAAGGGGTGGATGGCTACACCTTC.

The chain combines TRBV19 with TRBJ1-3; unclear D gene. From germline, CDR1 is LNHDA and CDR2 SQIVND (reference sequence). The CDR3 is 16 residues long. V lost 6 bases and J lost 5, with 20 bases in between. CDR3 sequence reads: CASRPSGEYQRNTIYF. Written as DNA, the CDR3 is TGTGCCAGTAGACCCTCCGGGGAGTATCAGAGAAACACCATATATTTT. The full variable domain, completed using reference TRBV19 and TRBJ1-3, is DGGITQSPKYLFRKEGQNVTLSCEQNLNHDAMYWYRQDPGQGLRLIYYSQIVNDFQKGDIAEGYSVSREKKESFPLTVTSAQKNPTAFYLCASRPSGEYQRNTIYFGEGSWLTVV.

CDR3 nucleotide sequence: TGTGCCAGCAGCAAAGTGCGGGATTATAGCAATCAGCCCCAGCATTTT. Protein: CASSKVRDYSNQPQHF. The chain has TRBV21-1 and TRBJ1-5. TRBV21-1 is a documented pseudogene. The CDR3 contains 16 residues.

J is TRBJ1-1 and V is TRBV5-6; D unresolved. The ends were cut back, 2 bases at V and 1 base at J, with 9 bases in the middle. Germline CDR1 reads SGHDT; CDR2 reads YYEEEE. CDR3 size: 14 residues. The chain's CDR3 is CASSFMTPNTEAFF. DNA of the CDR3: TGTGCCAGCAGCTTTATGACGCCGAACACTGAAGCTTTCTTT.

This chain joins TRBV7-2 and TRBJ1-2; D possibly corresponds to TRBD1 (5 bases). The V end lost 5 bases, the J end lost 0 bases, and 13 bases lay between the germline ends. The germline CDR1 and CDR2 sequences are SGHTA and FQGNSA. This CDR3 contains 15 residues. CDR3 in amino acids: CASSPGTVTNYGYTF. The CDR3 DNA follows: TGTGCCAGCAGCCCAGGGACTGTAACTAACTATGGCTACACCTTC.